One and the same sample provided the 7 T cell receptor beta chains below, sequenced in a study of blood T cell repertoires in COVID-19. Method: immunoSEQ multiplex PCR; TCRdb's copy keeps in-frame clones and lacks some. The sample has around 380,000 clones; about 89% are singletons. Sequenced material: PBMCs or T cells enriched from blood (not recorded which). The receptors here all came from a man younger than 45 who had recovered from COVID-19.

This chain links TRBV27 with TRBJ2-2; TRBD1 matches at 7 bases. The CDR3 length is 15 residues. Germline-derived CDR1 and CDR2 are MNHEY and SMNVEV (reference sequence). The V and J ends lost 8 bases and 5 bases, in that order; junction bases with no gene match: 11. The CDR3 DNA follows: TGTGCCAGCTTCGACAGGGACGGGCGGACCGGGGAGCTGTTTTTT. Protein product: CASFDRDGRTGELFF.

This sequence joins TRBV6-5 and TRBJ1-6; D gene uncertain. The CDR3 contains 13 residues. Germline V CDR1 and CDR2: MNHEY, SVGAGI. V shed 3 bases and J shed 7 bases, with 7 bases lying between them. The CDR3 sequence is CASSYRLNSPLHF. CDR3 nucleotide sequence: TGTGCCAGCAGTTATCGTTTAAATTCACCCCTCCACTTT.

This chain connects TRBV11-3 to TRBJ2-2, with unresolved D. This CDR3 region has 14 residues. V was shortened by 5 bases and J by 4 bases, with 11 bases between the two germline ends. Per germline, CDR1 SGHNT and CDR2 YENEEA. The CDR3 nucleotides are TGTGCCAGCAGCCCAAGACTTACCACCGGGGAGCTGTTTTTT. Protein sequence: CASSPRLTTGELFF.

V gene TRBV6-5 combines with J gene TRBJ1-1; weak D call: TRBD1 (5 bases). The CDR3 covers 16 residues. Deletions cut 0 bases from V and 0 bases from J, with 11 bases between. The germline gives CDR1 MNHEY, CDR2 SVGAGI. CDR3 in DNA: TGTGCCAGCAGTTACTCCGCAGGGCCACTGAACACTGAAGCTTTCTTT. Translation gives CASSYSAGPLNTEAFF.

The CDR3 coding sequence is TGCGCCAGCAGACAGGGATTCTCTGGAAACACCATATATTTT. The encoded protein is CASRQGFSGNTIYF. This sequence joins TRBV10-2 and TRBJ1-3; D perhaps matches TRBD1 (6 bases). The CDR3 length is 14 residues. The germline V gene encodes CDR1 WSHSY and CDR2 SAAADI. V lost 6 bases to trimming and J lost 0 bases, with 9 bases between them.

The chain employs TRBV10-3 and TRBJ2-7; D is possibly TRBD1 (5 bases). Per germline, CDR1 ENHRY and CDR2 SYGVKD. The ends were cut back, 6 bases at V and 0 bases at J, with 15 bases in the middle. This CDR3 contains 15 residues. CDR3 nucleotide sequence: TGTGCCATCAGCGAGCTTCCGACAGCCTCCTACGAGCAGTACTTC. Residues: CAISELPTASYEQYF.

The chain links TRBV7-9 to TRBJ2-7; unclear D gene. V lost 5 bases to trimming and J lost 3 bases, with 11 bases between them. CDR3 length: 13 amino acids. The germline V gene encodes CDR1 SEHNR and CDR2 FQNEAQ (reference sequence). Here the CDR3 DNA reads TGTGCCAGCAGCACGACATCGAGCTACGAGCAGTACTTC. Translating gives CASSTTSSYEQYF.